The source of this T cell receptor (beta chain) is a study of T cells in Graves' hyperthyroidism and ophthalmopathy. Amplified regions were TCR beta CDR3 sequences from RNA transcripts. An initial round of RT-PCR targeting the TCR CDR3 relied on the HTBI primer set. TCRdb fed the multiplex PCR reads into MiXCR, producing one record per CDR3 protein. The sample records just under 750,000 distinct CDR3 sequences, about a third being singletons. This clonotype was observed a handful of times. The study based diagnoses on clinical symptoms, serum thyroxine and TRAb, thyroid ultrasound and orbital computed tomography. Trimming pared 5 bases from V and 7 bases from J, leaving 20 bases between. The germline V gene encodes CDR1 DFQATT and CDR2 SNEGSKA (reference sequence). This CDR3 has 14 residues.

The specimen was blood. The sequence derives from a woman between 40 and 55 years old with Graves' hyperthyroidism. This sequence joins TRBV20-1 and TRBJ1-2; D possibly corresponds to TRBD1 (5 bases). The CDR3, as DNA: TGCAGTGCTCCGAAACAGGATGGGGGGGTTGGCTACACCTTC. Translating it yields CSAPKQDGGVGYTF.